This is a list of T cell receptor beta chains from one sample in a study of blood T cell repertoires in COVID-19. Sequenced by immunoSEQ multiplex PCR; TCRdb stores in-frame clones only, minus some. The sample includes 200,000 to 250,000 clones, approximately 89% seen only once; the top ten take about 3.5%. The sample taken for sequencing was PBMCs or T cells enriched from blood (not recorded which). These receptors were collected from a woman aged 30 to 39 who had been exposed to COVID-19. CDR3s include the opening cysteine and the closing phenylalanine or tryptophan. A D gene is named only where the DNA matches it firmly. Size values are once, few and many counts, or a class for expanded clones, and some rows have none.

v_gene	abundance	j_gene	d_gene	CDR3nt	CDR3aa
TRBV18	-	TRBJ2-1	TRBD1	TGTGCCAGCTCACCATACAGGGGGATTGGCTCCTACAATGAGCAGTTCTTC	CASSPYRGIGSYNEQFF
TRBV9	-	TRBJ1-2	-	TGTGCCAGCAGCGTCGGGTTCCTTTCTAACTATGGCTACACCTTC	CASSVGFLSNYGYTF
TRBV11-2	-	TRBJ1-3	-	TGTGCCAGCAGCGCCCTAGGAAGGTCTGGAAACACCATATATTTT	CASSALGRSGNTIYF
TRBV2	-	TRBJ2-3	-	TGTGCCAGCAGGAGTACCCCGTCGGGTACGCAGTATTTT	CASRSTPSGTQYF
TRBV11-2	many	TRBJ2-7	-	TGTGCCAGCAGCTTAGGAATGCGCGAGCAGTACTTC	CASSLGMREQYF
TRBV7-2	few	TRBJ1-1	-	TGTGCCAGCAGCTTAGTTCCGGGGAGGGGCACTGAAGCTTTCTTT	CASSLVPGRGTEAFF
TRBV5-3	-	TRBJ1-6	-	TGTGCCAGAAACCTGAGCTCCTATAATTCACCCCTCCACTTT	CARNLSSYNSPLHF
TRBV27	-	TRBJ1-3	-	TGTGCCAGCACCCAGGCAGGTGGCTCTGGAAACACCATATATTTT	CASTQAGGSGNTIYF
TRBV9	once	TRBJ1-6	-	TGTGCCAGCAGCGTAGATGATAACAGCTATAATTCACCCCTCCACTTT	CASSVDDNSYNSPLHF
TRBV4-1	-	TRBJ1-5	TRBD1	TGCGCCAGCAGCCAATACGGCGGGACAGGGAGCAATCAGCCCCAGCATTTT	CASSQYGGTGSNQPQHF
TRBV27	once	TRBJ2-1	-	TGTGCCAGCAGTTTAATGAGGGTGGCCAATGAGCAGTTCTTC	CASSLMRVANEQFF
TRBV29-1	-	TRBJ2-7	-	TGCAGCGTTGACCGGGATTCGGGCGAGCAGTACTTC	CSVDRDSGEQYF
TRBV6-1	-	TRBJ2-5	-	TGTGCCAGCAGTGAAGGTTGGGCAGGGGAGACCCAGTACTTC	CASSEGWAGETQYF
TRBV6-1	-	TRBJ1-1	-	TGTGCCAGCAGTGGGGGGGGGATGACGGTAAACACTGAAGCTTTCTTT	CASSGGGMTVNTEAFF
TRBV2	-	TRBJ2-3	-	TGTGCCAGCGGCGACAGGCTACCATCAGATACGCAGTATTTT	CASGDRLPSDTQYF
TRBV11-2	-	TRBJ1-6	-	TGTGCCAGCAGCTTGGAGACAGTGTATTCACCCCTCCACTTT	CASSLETVYSPLHF
TRBV18	once	TRBJ2-3	TRBD1	TGTGCCAGCTCATATCGGACAGGGCGCACTAGCACAGATACGCAGTATTTT	CASSYRTGRTSTDTQYF
TRBV6-5	-	TRBJ1-1	-	TGTGCCAGCAGTTCAGGGTCCGACACTGAAGCTTTCTTT	CASSSGSDTEAFF
TRBV2	-	TRBJ1-2	-	TGTGCCAGCAGCCCCCCCCCGGGTACTAACTATGGCTACACCTTC	CASSPPPGTNYGYTF
TRBV19	-	TRBJ1-2	TRBD1	TGTGCCAGTAGTCATCCGGGACAGGGGGACTATGGCTACACCTTC	CASSHPGQGDYGYTF
TRBV27	-	TRBJ1-5	TRBD1	TGTGCCAGCAGTCCCAGACAGGGGGGGAATCAGCCCCAGCATTTT	CASSPRQGGNQPQHF
TRBV27	-	TRBJ2-3	-	TGTGCCAGCAGTTTCGTGGGGCAGAGAGTCACAGATACGCAGTATTTT	CASSFVGQRVTDTQYF
TRBV15	-	TRBJ1-3	-	TGTGCCACCAGCAGAGATCGAGTAACCTCTGGAAACACCATATATTTT	CATSRDRVTSGNTIYF
TRBV30	-	TRBJ2-2	-	TGTGCCTGGAGGTCCCTCACCGGGGAGCTGTTTTTT	CAWRSLTGELFF
TRBV7-2	few	TRBJ1-1	-	TGTGCCAGCAGCTTACAGTTGAACACTGAAGCTTTCTTT	CASSLQLNTEAFF
TRBV6-1	-	TRBJ1-5	-	TGTGCCAGCAGTGAATATATAGGCACAGGGAGGGTCCATCAGCCCCAGCATTTT	CASSEYIGTGRVHQPQHF
TRBV5-1	-	TRBJ1-1	-	TGCGCCAGCAGCTTGGAAGGGGATAGGGCTTTCTTT	CASSLEGDRAFF
TRBV4-1	-	TRBJ1-5	-	TGCGCCAGCAGCCAAGGAGGGATGGGCAATCAGCCCCAGCATTTT	CASSQGGMGNQPQHF
TRBV7-9	-	TRBJ2-7	TRBD2	TGTGCCAGCAGCTTCATCGCGGGGGGAGAGCAGTACTTC	CASSFIAGGEQYF
TRBV21-1	-	TRBJ2-7	-	TGTGCCAGCAGCAAGAAGCCCCAAAAGCGGAGGGCTGAAAACGAGCAGTACTTC	CASSKKPQKRRAENEQYF
TRBV19	-	TRBJ1-2	TRBD1	TGTGCCAGCAGTTTGACAGGGGCAGAGGGCTACACCTTC	CASSLTGAEGYTF
TRBV20-1	-	TRBJ2-2	TRBD2	TGCAGTGCTAGTTCTATAGCGGGGGGACCGACCGGGGAGCTGTTTTTT	CSASSIAGGPTGELFF
TRBV5-1	-	TRBJ2-4	-	TGCGCCAGCAGCTTGGTTGCGGGCTCCAAAAACATTCAGTACTTC	CASSLVAGSKNIQYF
TRBV15	-	TRBJ2-5	TRBD2	TGTGCCACCAGCAGAGATTGGACTAGCGGGGACGGGAGAGGGACCCAGTACTTC	CATSRDWTSGDGRGTQYF
TRBV11-2	once	TRBJ2-5	-	TGTGCCAGCAGCCTGCTCACGGGACTGCTGGACGGAGAGACCCAGTACTTC	CASSLLTGLLDGETQYF
TRBV9	-	TRBJ2-2	TRBD2	TGTGCCAGCAGCCCTCGACTAGCGAGCAACACCGGGGAGCTGTTTTTT	CASSPRLASNTGELFF
TRBV30	-	TRBJ1-4	TRBD1	TGTGCCTGTCGGGACAGCCGAAATGAAAAACTGTTTTTT	CACRDSRNEKLFF
TRBV15	-	TRBJ2-1	-	TGTGCCACCAGCAGAGCGGTGGGGCTTACCTACAATGAGCAGTTCTTC	CATSRAVGLTYNEQFF
TRBV2	-	TRBJ1-6	TRBD1	TGTGCCAGCACAGGGGGGCAGTATAATTCACCCCTCCACTTT	CASTGGQYNSPLHF
TRBV9	-	TRBJ1-5	TRBD1	TGTGCCAGCAGCGTAACGGACAGGGTCAACCAGCCCCAGCATTTT	CASSVTDRVNQPQHF
TRBV18	once	TRBJ1-2	-	TGTGCCAGCTCACCCGGGACAACCTATGGCTACACCTTC	CASSPGTTYGYTF
TRBV27	-	TRBJ1-2	-	TGTGCCAGCAGTCCTCACTGGGGGTCCCGGGAGAATGGCTACACCTTC	CASSPHWGSRENGYTF
TRBV19	-	TRBJ1-2	-	TGTGCCAGTACCACCGACAGGAACTATGGCTACACCTTC	CASTTDRNYGYTF
TRBV5-1	once	TRBJ1-3	TRBD1	TGCGCCAGCAGCTTATTACAGGGGACCTCTGGAAACACCATATATTTT	CASSLLQGTSGNTIYF
TRBV12-3/TRBV12-4	-	TRBJ2-2	-	TGTGCCAGCAGTTCCTCTTTTACCGGGGAGCTGTTTTTT	CASSSSFTGELFF
TRBV30	-	TRBJ1-6	-	TGTGCCTGGATGGTCGGGATAAATTCACCCCTCCACTTT	CAWMVGINSPLHF
TRBV5-4	-	TRBJ2-2	-	TGTGCCAGCAGCTCCGGAGGGCTTCGAACCGGGGAGCTGTTTTTT	CASSSGGLRTGELFF
TRBV19	-	TRBJ1-1	-	TGTGCCAGTAGTATAGTGGGGGGTCGGGGTGAAGCTTTCTTT	CASSIVGGRGEAFF
TRBV5-4	-	TRBJ2-7	TRBD2	TGTGCCAGCAGCGGGACTAGCGGGGTGTACGAGCAGTACTTC	CASSGTSGVYEQYF
TRBV2	-	TRBJ2-3	-	TGTGCCAGCAGTGAAAACCGGGGGAGGGGGGCCTATACGCAGTATTTT	CASSENRGRGAYTQYF
TRBV7-9	-	TRBJ1-1	-	TGTGCCCCAGGGGCGTACACTGAAGCTTTCTTT	CAPGAYTEAFF
TRBV19	few	TRBJ1-2	TRBD1	TGTGCCAGTAGTGGGGACAGGGGCTATGGCTACACCTTC	CASSGDRGYGYTF
TRBV3-1/TRBV3-2	-	TRBJ2-1	-	TGTGCCAGCAGCCCAAGGGGGTCGGCGGGAGCCTACAATGAGCAGTTCTTC	CASSPRGSAGAYNEQFF
TRBV18	-	TRBJ1-3	TRBD1	TGTGCCAGCTCACCGCGGGACAGGGCGACGGGAAACACCATATATTTT	CASSPRDRATGNTIYF
TRBV10-3	-	TRBJ2-2	TRBD2	TGTGCCATCAGTGAGTCTGGGACTAGCGGAACCGCGAACACCGGGGAGCTGTTTTTT	CAISESGTSGTANTGELFF
TRBV2	-	TRBJ1-2	-	TGTGCCAGAGACACGGATAATGGCTACACCTTC	CARDTDNGYTF
TRBV5-3	-	TRBJ1-5	-	TGTGCCAGAAGCCCACCATGTCGGGGGAATCAGCCCCAGCATTTT	CARSPPCRGNQPQHF